One and the same sample provided the 22 T cell receptor beta chains below, sequenced in a study of spatial heterogeneity in lung cancer. As to time point: sample taken at primary tumor resection. Each CDR3 protein is one row after TCRdb ran MiXCR on the 5' RACE reads. The sample has 75,000 or so distinct CDR3 sequences; roughly 8% are singletons. The specimen was PBMCs, collected at surgery. Source of these receptors: a male donor with early-stage non-small cell lung cancer.

In this sample, this clonotype turned up a few times. The gene calls are TRBV9 and TRBJ2-1, with TRBD2 matching 8 bases. The germline CDR1 and CDR2 sequences are SGDLS and YYNGEE. This CDR3 has 14 residues. J lost 9 bases, V lost 4 bases, and 9 bases had no gene match. As DNA, the CDR3 is TGTGCCAGCAGCAGAGGGGATAGCGGGACTGAGCAGTTCTTC. Translation gives CASSRGDSGTEQFF.

This clonotype was detected many times. The chain joins TRBV27 to TRBJ2-1; 8 bases fit TRBD2. After removal of 5 bases from V and 3 bases from J, the junction contained 6 bases not matched to a gene. The CDR3 runs 15 residues. Germline V gene lookup returns CDR1 MNHEY and CDR2 SMNVEV (reference sequence). The CDR3 sequence is CASSPRTSYYNEQFF. Here the CDR3 DNA reads TGTGCCAGCAGTCCCCGGACTAGCTACTACAATGAGCAGTTCTTC.

This clonotype was detected only a few times. V is TRBV11-3 and J is TRBJ1-1; D ambiguous. CDR1 is SGHNT, CDR2 YENEEA, per germline. The CDR3 runs 11 residues. Trimming shortened V by 5 bases and J by 6 bases, and 7 bases separated the two germline ends. For the CDR3, the DNA is TGTGCCAGCAGCGCGGGCTCTGAAGCTTTCTTT. Its translation is CASSAGSEAFF.

This clonotype has a count of ten or more. This rearrangement joins TRBV9 to TRBJ1-2; no definite D call. The CDR3 is made up of 12 amino acids. Trimming removed 0 bases from V and 4 bases from J, with 4 bases in between. Germline assignment: CDR1 SGDLS and CDR2 YYNGEE. The CDR3 DNA reads as TGTGCCAGCAGCGTAGATGGCTATGGCTACACCTTC. Protein sequence: CASSVDGYGYTF.

This clonotype was seen many times. This chain links TRBV20-1 with TRBJ2-1; D not resolved. Trimming removed 3 bases at V and 10 bases at J, with 10 bases between. This CDR3 is 11 amino acids long. From germline, CDR1 is DFQATT and CDR2 SNEGSKA (reference sequence). CDR3 bases: TGCAGTGCTAGTTGGGTCGCGGAGCAGTTCTTC. It specifies CSASWVAEQFF.

This clonotype was seen at least ten times. The chain carries TRBV6-4 and TRBJ2-2; D is undetermined. CDR3 length: 13 amino acids. In germline, CDR1 is MRHNA, CDR2 SNTAGT. The V end lost 10 bases, the J end lost 0 bases, and 9 bases lay between the germline ends. In DNA, the CDR3 is TGTGCCACCGTGGACCCGAACACCGGGGAGCTGTTTTTT. This translates into CATVDPNTGELFF.

This clonotype appeared many times. The CDR3 sequence is CASSFQGQGEETQYF. In DNA, the CDR3 is TGTGCCAGCAGCTTTCAGGGACAGGGGGAGGAGACCCAGTACTTC. The J gene is TRBJ2-5, the V gene TRBV7-2; 11 nucleotides match TRBD1. The CDR3 runs 15 residues. V was pared by 3 bases and J by 5 bases, with 5 bases of the junction left unmatched. Germline-derived CDR1 and CDR2 are SGHTA and FQGNSA.

The chain recombines TRBV29-1 with TRBJ1-1; no definite D call. Trimming shortened V by 8 bases and J by 1 base, and 8 bases separated the two germline ends. Germline V gives CDR1 SQVTM, CDR2 ANQGSEA. The CDR3 covers 11 residues. The CDR3 spells CSYTRNTEAFF. CDR3 bases: TGCAGCTATACGAGGAACACTGAAGCTTTCTTT. The full variable domain, with the rest looked up from reference TRBV29-1 and TRBJ1-1, is SAVISQKPSRDICQRGTSLTIQCQVDSQVTMMFWYRQQPGQSLTLIATANQGSEATYESGFVIDKFPISRPNLTFSTLTVSNMSPEDSSIYLCSYTRNTEAFFGQGTRLTVV.

The chain has TRBV20-1 and TRBJ1-4; D is unclear. The V and J ends lost 4 bases and 4 bases respectively, with 10 bases between them. The CDR3 has 13 residues. CDR1 and CDR2 from the germline V gene are DFQATT and SNEGSKA (reference sequence). CDR3 sequence reads: CSAKGVDNEKLFF. In DNA, the CDR3 is TGCAGTGCTAAGGGAGTTGATAATGAAAAACTGTTTTTT.

The chain carries TRBV5-1 and TRBJ2-1, with TRBD1 as a possible D gene (6 bases). Trimming stripped 4 bases from V and 0 bases from J, with 23 bases between. The CDR3 is 19 amino acids. Germline assignment: CDR1 SGHRS and CDR2 YFSETQ. CDR3 residues: CASSHPIRGRVSSYNEQFF. The CDR3 DNA sequence: TGCGCCAGCAGCCACCCCATCAGGGGAAGGGTGAGCTCCTACAATGAGCAGTTCTTC.

The genes are TRBV12-3 or TRBV12-4 and TRBJ2-2; D remains ambiguous. The V end lost 1 base, the J end lost 0 bases, and 9 bases lay between the germline ends. This CDR3 has 16 residues. DNA of the CDR3: TGTGCCAGCAGTTTAGTGGGCCAGCCGAACACCGGGGAGCTGTTTTTT. It encodes CASSLVGQPNTGELFF.

CDR3 region: CASSFLPGQTSNQPQHF. CDR3 in DNA: TGTGCCAGCAGCTTCCTTCCGGGACAGACTAGCAATCAGCCCCAGCATTTT. The chain combines TRBV7-2 with TRBJ1-5, with 7 positions matching TRBD1. The CDR3 extends over 17 amino acids. With 3 bases clipped from V and 0 bases from J, the junction kept 8 bases outside the gene matches. Germline V gives CDR1 SGHTA, CDR2 FQGNSA. Looking up the rest from reference TRBV7-2 and TRBJ1-5 gives the full variable domain: GAGVSQSPSNKVTEKGKDVELRCDPISGHTALYWYRQSLGQGLEFLIYFQGNSAPDKSGLPSDRFSAERTGGSVSTLTIQRTQQEDSAVYLCASSFLPGQTSNQPQHFGDGTRLSIL.

The sample holds a few counts of this clonotype. This rearrangement joins TRBV6-6 to TRBJ2-2; 9 bases map to TRBD1. This CDR3 is 16 amino acids long. Germline CDR1 and CDR2: MNHNY and SVGAGI (reference sequence). After removal of 7 bases from V and 3 bases from J, the junction contained 9 bases not matched to a gene. The CDR3 nucleotides are TGTGCCAGCAACTCCTACAGGGGGCGCGACACCGGGGAGCTGTTTTTT. It is translated as CASNSYRGRDTGELFF.

This clonotype was observed a handful of times. The genes are TRBV29-1 and TRBJ1-5; D possibly corresponds to TRBD1 (6 bases). In germline, CDR1 is SQVTM, CDR2 ANQGSEA. V was clipped by 1 base and J by 4 bases, with 8 bases between them. CDR3 length: 13 residues. This CDR3 reads CSVEGTANQPQHF. CDR3 DNA sequence: TGCAGCGTTGAAGGGACAGCTAATCAGCCCCAGCATTTT.

This clonotype was seen repeatedly, ten times or more. The chain joins TRBV29-1 to TRBJ1-2; D gene unclear. Germline V gene data show CDR1 as SQVTM and CDR2 as ANQGSEA. This CDR3 has 11 residues. The CDR3 DNA reads TGCAGTGACCGCGAGCCCCGTGGCTACACCTTC. It codes for CSDREPRGYTF.

This clonotype has a handful of counts. The chain recombines TRBV6-5 with TRBJ2-2; D gene unclear. The CDR3 is 17 amino acids. Germline V gene lookup returns CDR1 MNHEY and CDR2 SVGAGI. V lost 0 bases, J lost 4 bases, and 15 bases lay in between. CDR3 residues: CASSYSPEVLITGELFF. CDR3 in DNA: TGTGCCAGCAGTTACTCCCCCGAAGTGCTGATCACCGGGGAGCTGTTTTTT.

The sample holds many counts of this clonotype. The J gene is TRBJ1-2, the V gene TRBV7-9; weak D call: TRBD1 (6 bases). The CDR3 is 14 residues long. CDR1 and CDR2 (germline): SEHNR, FQNEAQ (reference sequence). V shed 2 bases and J shed 5 bases, with 12 bases lying between them. CDR3 nucleotides: TGTGCCAGCAGCTTAAAGGACAGTGAATATGGCTACACCTTC. Its translation is CASSLKDSEYGYTF.

In its sample, this clonotype was seen many times. This rearrangement joins TRBV10-3 to TRBJ1-1, with a weak D call TRBD1 (5 bases). This CDR3 contains 13 residues. The germline gives CDR1 ENHRY, CDR2 SYGVKD. Trimming took off 6 bases at V and 4 bases at J, with 12 bases between the two ends. In DNA form, the CDR3 reads TGTGCCATCAGAGGGGCAGGGCTCACTGAAGCTTTCTTT. As protein: CAIRGAGLTEAFF.

The chain is built from TRBV24-1 and TRBJ2-5; 10 bases fit TRBD1. There are 17 residues in the CDR3. The J segment lost 5 bases and the V segment lost 3 bases, leaving 11 bases of the junction unmatched. CDR1 and CDR2 from the germline V gene are KGHDR and SFDVKD. In DNA form, the CDR3 reads TGTGCCACCAGTGATCCCTCACCGGGACAGGGGATCGAGACCCAGTACTTC. This encodes CATSDPSPGQGIETQYF.

This clonotype was counted ten times or more. The chain has TRBV3-1 and TRBJ1-2; D is unresolved. CDR3 size: 20 residues. The germline V and J ends were trimmed by 0 bases and 0 bases, with 23 bases remaining between them. The germline V gene encodes CDR1 LGHDT and CDR2 YNNKEL (reference sequence). This CDR3 reads CASSQDLVYRAKQTNYGYTF. For the CDR3, the DNA is TGTGCCAGCAGCCAAGATCTGGTATACCGGGCCAAGCAAACTAACTATGGCTACACCTTC.

This clonotype was picked up one time. This chain connects TRBV10-3 to TRBJ2-3; 8 nucleotides align to TRBD2. The CDR3 has 14 residues. V shed 2 bases and J 8 bases; nucleotides not matched to a gene: 6. Germline values: CDR1 ENHRY, CDR2 SYGVKD. CDR3 DNA: TGTGCCATCAGTGAGCGGGAGGGCCTCTGTACGCAGTATTTT. This sequence encodes CAISEREGLCTQYF.

There are many counts of this clonotype. This chain connects TRBV27 to TRBJ2-1, with 9 positions matching TRBD1. The germline V gene encodes CDR1 MNHEY and CDR2 SMNVEV (reference sequence). This CDR3 is 15 amino acids long. The junction had 6 bases not matched to a gene; V was cut back by 1 base and J by 8 bases. CDR3 nucleotide sequence: TGTGCCAGCAGTTTATGGACAGGGGATCAGGATGAGCAGTTCTTC. The encoded protein is CASSLWTGDQDEQFF.